The source of this T cell receptor beta chain is a study of blood T cell repertoires in COVID-19. V lost 3 bases to trimming and J lost 8 bases; unmatched junction nucleotides: 7. The CDR3 extends over 15 amino acids. CDR1 is MGHRA and CDR2 is YSYEKL in the germline V gene. This clone turned up a few times. Seattle patients were enrolled during active infection and followed longitudinally. Per the original data handling: The assay estimated nucleated cells by amplifying reference gene primers. Profiling relied on immunoSEQ multiplex PCR, and the TCRdb table lists in-frame clones only, not all of them. V, J and clone size were drawn from that table, and D and trimming were deduced from the DNA. The repertoire holds fewer than 85,000 clones, with roughly 84% as singletons.

This rearrangement joins TRBV4-1 to TRBJ2-1; TRBD1 aligns across 10 bases. Sequencing was carried out using peripheral blood. The clonotype originates from a man aged 25-45 years with COVID-19, enrolled during active disease. CDR3 sequence: CASSQPGQGCHEQFF. CDR3 in DNA: TGCGCCAGCAGCCAGCCGGGACAGGGGTGCCATGAGCAGTTCTTC.